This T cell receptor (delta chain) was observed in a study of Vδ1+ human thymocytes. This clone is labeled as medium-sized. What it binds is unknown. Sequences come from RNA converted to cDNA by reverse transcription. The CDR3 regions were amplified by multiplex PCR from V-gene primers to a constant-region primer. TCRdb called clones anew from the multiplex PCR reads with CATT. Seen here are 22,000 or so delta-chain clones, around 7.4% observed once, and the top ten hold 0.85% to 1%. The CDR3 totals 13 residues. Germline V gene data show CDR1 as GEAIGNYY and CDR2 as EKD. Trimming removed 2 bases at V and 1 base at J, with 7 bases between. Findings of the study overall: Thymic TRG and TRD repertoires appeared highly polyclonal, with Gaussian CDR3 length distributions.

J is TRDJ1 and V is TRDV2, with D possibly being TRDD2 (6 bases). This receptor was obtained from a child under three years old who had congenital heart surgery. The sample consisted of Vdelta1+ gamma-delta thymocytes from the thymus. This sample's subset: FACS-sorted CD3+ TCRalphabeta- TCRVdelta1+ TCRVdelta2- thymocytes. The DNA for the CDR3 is TGTGCCTGTGACAGCCTTCCCACCGATAAACTCATCTTT. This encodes CACDSLPTDKLIF.